The 16 T cell receptor beta chains presented below share a single source sample, sequenced in a study of blood T cell repertoires in COVID-19. Method: immunoSEQ multiplex PCR; TCRdb's copy keeps in-frame clones and lacks some. This table has some 200,000 clones, roughly 80% appearing once. Sequencing was done on a sample of peripheral blood. All receptors derive from a woman older than 75 with active or convalescent COVID-19.

The chain is built from TRBV12-3 or TRBV12-4 and TRBJ1-2; D gene uncertain. Trimming removed 4 bases at V and 8 bases at J, with 8 bases between. The CDR3 covers 11 residues. CDR3 sequence (DNA): TGTGCCAGCAGTTCAGGTTTCGGCTACACCTTC. Its protein is CASSSGFGYTF.

This chain uses TRBV7-2 with TRBJ2-1, with TRBD2 matching 8 bases. The ends lost 2 bases at V and 7 bases at J; junction bases unmatched: 7. CDR1 and CDR2 from the germline V gene are SGHTA and FQGNSA. The CDR3 runs to 15 residues. The CDR3 reads CASSLRAGVGNEQFF. CDR3 coding DNA: TGTGCCAGCAGCTTACGAGCGGGAGTGGGGAATGAGCAGTTCTTC.

V and J are TRBV6-4 and TRBJ2-1; TRBD1 aligns across 7 bases. Trimming took 4 bases from V and 7 from J; bases not matched to a gene: 4. From germline, CDR1 is MRHNA and CDR2 SNTAGT. CDR3 length: 13 residues. The CDR3 DNA reads as TGTGCCAGCAGTGCTACAGGGGTGAATGAGCAGTTCTTC. Translating it yields CASSATGVNEQFF.

This clone was observed a handful of times. This chain uses TRBV11-3 with TRBJ2-3, with 8 bases lining up with TRBD1. Germline lookup yields CDR1 SGHNT and CDR2 YENEEA. V lost 3 bases, J lost 4 bases, and 12 bases stayed unmatched. This CDR3 has 17 residues. In DNA form, the CDR3 reads TGTGCCAGCAGCTTTCGGACAGGGAGCACCAAAGCAGATACGCAGTATTTT. This encodes CASSFRTGSTKADTQYF.

The chain joins TRBV7-2 to TRBJ2-7; 10 nucleotides line up with TRBD1. The CDR3 length is 14 residues. The germline gives CDR1 SGHTA, CDR2 FQGNSA. Trimming removed 5 bases from V and 3 bases from J; junction bases left unmatched: 4. CDR3 amino acids: CASSPGTGVYEQYF. The DNA of the CDR3 is TGTGCCAGCAGCCCCGGGACAGGGGTCTACGAGCAGTACTTC.

The chain combines TRBV27 with TRBJ2-7; 8 nucleotides align to TRBD2. Germline V CDR1 and CDR2: MNHEY, SMNVEV (reference sequence). V lost 5 bases and J lost 6; bases outside the gene matches: 6. CDR3 length equals 13 residues. The DNA for the CDR3 is TGTGCCAGCAGTACCGGGACTAGGGGCGAGCAGTACTTC. Protein: CASSTGTRGEQYF.

This chain links TRBV10-3 with TRBJ1-3; 9 bases align to TRBD1. The V gene's germline CDR1 is ENHRY and CDR2 SYGVKD. The CDR3 loop spans 15 amino acids. Trimming at V came to 3 bases and at J to 2 bases, leaving 2 bases not matched to a gene. The CDR3: CAISDWDRAGNTIYF. In DNA form, the CDR3 reads TGTGCCATCAGTGATTGGGACAGGGCTGGAAACACCATATATTTT.

The J gene is TRBJ2-7, the V gene TRBV3-1 (or the pseudogene TRBV3-2); D is possibly TRBD1 (6 bases). Trimming pared 3 bases from V and 6 bases from J, leaving 15 bases between. The length of the CDR3 is 14 residues. CDR1 is LGHDT, CDR2 YNNKEL, per germline (reference sequence). The CDR3 DNA reads TGTGCCAGCAGCCAGAAAAGGGACATGAGCGAGCAGTACTTC. Amino acids: CASSQKRDMSEQYF.

This clone was recorded only once. This chain joins TRBV18 and TRBJ2-7; 10 positions match TRBD1. The CDR3 has 14 residues. V gave up 6 bases and J gave up 4 bases; unmatched junction bases: 6. The germline V gene encodes CDR1 KGHSH and CDR2 LQKENI. CDR3: CASSQTGGIYEQYF. Written as DNA, the CDR3 is TGTGCCAGCTCTCAGACAGGGGGCATTTACGAGCAGTACTTC.

The V and J genes are TRBV3-1 (or the pseudogene TRBV3-2) and TRBJ2-3; D is possibly TRBD1 (6 bases). The CDR3 sequence is 14 residues long. Looked up from germline, CDR1 is LGHDT and CDR2 is YNNKEL (reference sequence). Trimming pared 6 bases from V and 4 bases from J, leaving 14 bases between. Here the CDR3 reads CASSSTGSADTQYF. The CDR3 coding sequence is TGTGCCAGCAGTTCCACAGGGAGCGCAGATACGCAGTATTTT.

The chain links TRBV5-1 to TRBJ1-1; 9 nucleotides match TRBD1. The CDR3 runs to 16 residues. Germline V CDR1 and CDR2: SGHRS, YFSETQ. V lost 0 bases and J lost 1; bases outside the gene matches: 4. The CDR3 DNA is TGCGCCAGCAGCTTGGTAGGGACAGGGTCGAACACTGAAGCTTTCTTT. Protein product: CASSLVGTGSNTEAFF.

This chain links TRBV7-8 with TRBJ2-7; D gene ambiguous. Between the trimmed V and J ends, which lost 3 bases and 5 bases, there was a span of 5 bases. CDR3 length: 11 residues. Germline CDR1 SGHVS, CDR2 FQNEAQ. The CDR3 DNA reads as TGTGCCAGCAGCTTTAGTCACGAGCAGTACTTC. Protein: CASSFSHEQYF.

The J gene is TRBJ2-1, the V gene TRBV7-2; 11 nucleotides match TRBD1. The CDR3 has 14 residues. V shed 4 bases, J shed 7 bases, and the junction held 3 bases outside the gene matches. Germline V gene lookup returns CDR1 SGHTA and CDR2 FQGNSA. The DNA for the CDR3 is TGTGCCAGCAGCTACGGGACAGGGGGGAATGAGCAGTTCTTC. Translated: CASSYGTGGNEQFF. Full variable domain (remainder filled in from reference TRBV7-2 and TRBJ2-1): GAGVSQSPSNKVTEKGKDVELRCDPISGHTALYWYRQSLGQGLEFLIYFQGNSAPDKSGLPSDRFSAERTGGSVSTLTIQRTQQEDSAVYLCASSYGTGGNEQFFGPGTRLTVL.

The rearrangement uses TRBV7-5 and TRBJ1-3; the table calls TRBD1, which could not be checked here. TRBV7-5 is termed a pseudogene. The CDR3 covers 15 residues. CDR3 coding DNA: TGTGCCAGAAGCTTAGGGCAGGGCCATGGAAACACCATATATTTT. Its translation is CARSLGQGHGNTIYF.

V usage is TRBV5-1 and J usage is TRBJ1-1; TRBD1 agrees at 9 bases. The CDR3 is 14 amino acids. CDR1 is SGHRS, CDR2 YFSETQ, per germline. Germline trimming cut 0 bases from V and 5 bases from J; bases unmatched to any gene: 2. The CDR3 sequence is CASSLETGGTEAFF. The CDR3 coding sequence is TGCGCCAGCAGCTTGGAGACAGGGGGAACTGAAGCTTTCTTT. The full variable domain, in which reference TRBV5-1 and TRBJ1-1 provide the parts outside the CDR3, is KAGVTQTPRYLIKTRGQQVTLSCSPISGHRSVSWYQQTPGQGLQFLFEYFSETQRNKGNFPGRFSGRQFSNSRSEMNVSTLELGDSALYLCASSLETGGTEAFFGQGTRLTVV.

The rearrangement joins TRBV7-3 to TRBJ2-1; TRBD2 is a possible D gene (7 bases). The CDR3 length is 17 residues. V was trimmed by 5 bases and J by 0 bases, leaving 17 bases between them. CDR1 is SGHTA, CDR2 FQGTGA, per germline. The CDR3 DNA sequence: TGTGCCAGCAGCCCGGAGGGGGGGTGGGCCTCCTACAATGAGCAGTTCTTC. Translation gives CASSPEGGWASYNEQFF.